This T cell receptor beta chain was identified in a study of blood T cell repertoires in COVID-19. The CDR3 is 15 residues long. Germline CDR1 reads LNHNV; CDR2 reads YYDKDF (reference sequence). J gave up 5 bases and V 6 bases, and 8 bases lay outside the gene matches. In Seattle, patients joined the study during active infection and were tracked longitudinally. Methods used by the authors: Scientists estimated how many nucleated cells there were by amplifying reference gene primers. Using immunoSEQ multiplex PCR, the repertoire was profiled, and TCRdb retains in-frame clones only, with some absent. V and J calls and clone size come straight from that table; D and trimming were deduced from the DNA. The sample yields about 56,000 clones, about 88% seen once.

The receptor's source is an older woman with COVID-19, enrolled during active disease. The chain is built from TRBV15 and TRBJ2-3, with 10 bases fitting TRBD2. Sequenced sample: peripheral blood. Here the CDR3 DNA reads TGTGCCACCAGTACCCGAGCGGGAGGGAAAGATACGCAGTATTTT. Translating it yields CATSTRAGGKDTQYF.